This TCR beta chain was retrieved from a study of T cells in Graves' hyperthyroidism and ophthalmopathy. Amplified TCR beta CDR3 regions derived from RNA transcripts. A first-round RT-PCR of the TCR CDR3 used the HTBI primer set. MiXCR was run by TCRdb on the multiplex PCR reads, yielding one entry per CDR3 protein. The profile shows fewer than 600,000 distinct CDR3 sequences, 14% of them singletons. This CDR3 is 16 amino acids long. Germline V gene sequence: CDR1 MNHEY, CDR2 SMNVEV (reference sequence). The junction had 6 bases not matched to a gene; V was cut back by 4 bases and J by 6 bases. Thyroid ultrasound, orbital computed tomography, clinical symptoms, and serum thyroxine and TRAb underpinned diagnoses.

Sequencing was carried out using blood. The chain uses TRBV27 and TRBJ2-1, with 13 nucleotides matching TRBD2. This TCR derives from a woman in her forties with Graves' hyperthyroidism. The chain's CDR3 is CASSSRTSGSINEQFF. DNA for the CDR3: TGTGCCAGCAGTTCTAGGACTAGCGGGAGTATCAATGAGCAGTTCTTC.